This note documents a single TCR beta chain sequence. The antigen this receptor binds is unknown. No quality values exist for individual bases; no much larger clone is one base distant. This record comes from a study of glioma-infiltrating T cells after dendritic cell vaccination (dated by TCRdb to 2016 to 2017). Background for the entire study: The cohort included 15 or so glioblastoma patients drawn from Phase I and II dendritic cell vaccination trials, of whom 9 were newly diagnosed and 6 had recurrent disease. Each patient got three intradermal injections of the dendritic cell vaccine, spaced at biweekly intervals, in the arm below the axilla. To make the vaccine, monocyte-derived dendritic cells were cultured for seven days with IL-4 and GM-CSF and then pulsed overnight with autologous tumor lysate. Patients received autologous tumor lysate-pulsed dendritic cell vaccination between about 2003 and 2013. Survival after dendritic cell vaccination was correlated with TCR sequencing metrics, such as TIL content and the overlap between tumor and blood repertoires. Deep sequencing of TCR beta CDR3 regions was used to quantify tumor-infiltrating lymphocyte content and compare tumor and blood repertoires in dendritic cell-vaccinated glioblastoma patients.

Using the immunoSEQ assay, TCRB CDR3 regions were amplified from roughly 1.8 micrograms of genomic DNA, or from all available DNA when less than that was on hand. The multiplex PCR relied on 60 forward primers for TCR V beta segments and 13 reverse primers for J beta segments. Synthetic control templates were spiked into each sample at limiting dilution to estimate reads per starting template. Reads of 87 bp were generated by sequencing on the Illumina HiSeq System. Processing in the source paper ran as follows. PCR and sequencing errors were removed by a nearest neighbor algorithm that merged closely related sequences. TCR overlap was defined as the percentage of unique tumor TCR beta sequences that were also present in the same patient's peripheral blood. Entries here come from immuneACCESS through TCRdb and include only in-frame sequences with V and J called. Some clones fail to appear in such tables; in the studies checked, an unresolved V gene covers under half of the shortfall, and the cause of the remainder is unknown. That table is the source of V, J and clone size, and D and trimming were worked out from the DNA. Here the sample has about 92,000 clones; 80% to 90% occur a single time. Jointly, the top ten make up 15% to 19% of the sample.

The paper as a whole reports these results and caveats: The cohort was small and heterogeneous, with few patients having full blood and tumor sets and even fewer initial-recurrent tumor pairs. No direct relationship between TCR clonality and survival was found, suggesting that a diverse polyclonal response may matter. The TCR overlap response model with three groups was called speculative and said to need prospective validation. After dendritic cell vaccination, a higher estimated pretreatment TIL content predicted longer time to progression and overall survival.

Patients were selected on the basis of adequate residual fresh-frozen tumor tissue and more than two years of available survival data. Molecular status otherwise varied across the glioblastoma patients, but none of them carried an isocitrate dehydrogenase mutation. PBMC collection took place before vaccination, two weeks after the third vaccination, and at tumor progression if progression occurred. Genomic DNA was extracted with the Qiagen DNeasy Blood extraction Kit. The sample here was blood, taken before dendritic cell vaccination. This clonotype originated in a human donor with glioblastoma.

The DNA reads TGTGCCAGCAGCCCGGACAGGGTGCATGGCTACACCTTC. It translates as CASSPDRVHGYTF. The rearrangement combines TRBV28 with TRBJ1-2; TRBD1 fits 8 bases in the junction. The germline V gene yields MDHEN for CDR1 and SYDVKM for CDR2. The CDR3 covers 13 residues, taking in both the cysteine and the phenylalanine. Just the 39-base CDR3 DNA is kept, in frame starting at base 1. V loses 6 bases at its end and J loses 6 bases; junction bases beyond the gene matches: 6.